The 21 T cell receptor beta chains given below trace back to one sample, sequenced in a study of blood T cell repertoires in COVID-19. Profiling relied on immunoSEQ multiplex PCR, and the TCRdb table lists in-frame clones only, not all of them. Among about 180,000 clones listed, approximately 84% were seen once. The sample comprised PBMCs or T cells enriched from blood (not recorded which). Receptors were obtained from a woman aged 40 to 55 with acute COVID-19.

This chain links TRBV18 with TRBJ2-1; TRBD2 matches at 12 bases. CDR1 and CDR2 (germline): KGHSH, LQKENI. The CDR3 length is 16 residues. V dropped 5 bases and J dropped 10; count of bases not matched to a gene: 12. The CDR3 here is CASSKGPSGRAEEQFF. The CDR3 DNA reads as TGTGCCAGCTCAAAGGGACCTAGCGGGAGGGCCGAAGAGCAGTTCTTC.

This clone was picked up a small number of times. This chain links TRBV18 with TRBJ1-2; perhaps TRBD1 as D (5 bases). V lost 4 bases and J lost 4, with 10 bases in between. The CDR3 covers 13 residues. Germline V gene data show CDR1 as KGHSH and CDR2 as LQKENI. The CDR3 here is CASSQDKVYGYTF. CDR3 sequence (DNA): TGTGCCAGCTCACAGGACAAGGTCTATGGCTACACCTTC.

The V and J genes are TRBV4-1 and TRBJ1-4, with D uncertain. Trimming pared 4 bases from V and 0 bases from J, leaving 9 bases between. CDR3 length: 15 amino acids. The germline gives CDR1 MGHRA, CDR2 YSYEKL. The DNA of the CDR3 is TGCGCCAGCAGCCCTCCCGGGGCAACTAATGAAAAACTGTTTTTT. Translated, it gives CASSPPGATNEKLFF.

The chain employs TRBV5-6 and TRBJ1-1; D is possibly TRBD1 (6 bases). This CDR3 spans 16 amino acids. Germline V gene data show CDR1 as SGHDT and CDR2 as YYEEEE. V lost 0 bases to trimming and J lost 1 base, with 13 bases between them. The CDR3 protein is CASSLERQVWNTEAFF. The CDR3 DNA is TGTGCCAGCAGCTTGGAGCGACAGGTCTGGAACACTGAAGCTTTCTTT. The complete variable domain, with remaining parts taken from reference TRBV5-6 and TRBJ1-1, reads DAGVTQSPTHLIKTRGQQVTLRCSPKSGHDTVSWYQQALGQGPQFIFQYYEEEERQRGNFPDRFSGHQFPNYSSELNVNALLLGDSALYLCASSLERQVWNTEAFFGQGTRLTVV.

The CDR3 coding sequence is TGTGCCAGCAGGCCTATCCTACTAGCGGGAGTAAGGGATGAGCAGTTCTTC. Translating it yields CASRPILLAGVRDEQFF. V and J are TRBV7-9 and TRBJ2-1, with TRBD2 identical over 11 bases. Germline CDR1 reads SEHNR; CDR2 reads FQNEAQ (reference sequence). CDR3 length: 17 residues. V lost 6 bases and J lost 8; bases outside the gene matches: 15.

The chain is built from TRBV13 and TRBJ1-1; D possibly corresponds to TRBD1 (5 bases). This CDR3 region has 13 residues. Trimming removed 0 bases from V and 6 bases from J, with 8 bases in between. Per the germline V gene, CDR1 is PRHDT and CDR2 is FYEKMQ (reference sequence). CDR3 coding DNA: TGTGCCAGCAGCTTAGGAGGGGCCCCTGAAGCTTTCTTT. Encoded protein: CASSLGGAPEAFF.

The V and J genes are TRBV9 and TRBJ1-1; possible D gene TRBD1, 6 bases. Trimming stripped 4 bases from V and 4 bases from J, with 26 bases between. CDR1 and CDR2 from the germline V gene are SGDLS and YYNGEE. CDR3 length: 18 amino acids. The CDR3 sequence: CASSPVQGISSGGTEAFF. The CDR3 nucleotides are TGTGCCAGCAGCCCTGTGCAGGGGATCTCTAGTGGGGGCACTGAAGCTTTCTTT.

This clone has a single count. Here the CDR3 reads CASSIRYEQYF. The CDR3 bases are TGTGCCAGCAGTATTCGGTACGAGCAGTACTTC. The chain couples TRBV12-3 or TRBV12-4 to TRBJ2-7, with no clear D. The CDR3 loop spans 11 amino acids. The V end was cut by 5 bases, the J end by 4 bases, with 6 bases between.

The rearrangement uses TRBV13 and TRBJ2-1; TRBD2 matches at 15 bases. Germline V gene lookup returns CDR1 PRHDT and CDR2 FYEKMQ (reference sequence). Losses at the gene ends were 4 bases for V and 8 bases for J; bases not matched to a gene: 6. The CDR3 totals 16 residues. The CDR3 is CASSSAGTSGRHEQFF. The CDR3 DNA reads as TGTGCCAGCAGCTCTGCGGGGACTAGCGGGAGGCATGAGCAGTTCTTC.

This clone turned up a few times. This rearrangement joins TRBV24-1 to TRBJ2-7; 8 bases align to TRBD2. With 5 bases clipped from V and 4 bases from J, the junction kept 9 bases outside the gene matches. The CDR3 sequence is 15 residues long. The germline gives CDR1 KGHDR, CDR2 SFDVKD. CDR3 DNA sequence: TGTGCCACCAGTGTGCTGCGGGAGGACCAATACGAGCAGTACTTC. Protein product: CATSVLREDQYEQYF.

V usage is TRBV6-5 and J usage is TRBJ1-1; 7 bases line up with TRBD1. In germline, CDR1 is MNHEY, CDR2 SVGAGI. This CDR3 contains 13 residues. After removal of 6 bases from V and 4 bases from J, the junction contained 5 bases not matched to a gene. The CDR3: CASRDRESTEAFF. Here the CDR3 DNA reads TGTGCCAGCAGAGACAGGGAGAGCACTGAAGCTTTCTTT.

The chain has TRBV6-5 and TRBJ1-2; D call uncertain. This CDR3 contains 14 residues. Deletions cut 0 bases from V and 4 bases from J, with 9 bases between. From germline, CDR1 is MNHEY and CDR2 SVGAGI. As DNA, the CDR3 is TGTGCCAGCAGTTACTCATTGAACTCCTATGGCTACACCTTC. This codes for CASSYSLNSYGYTF.

This chain joins TRBV6-2 or TRBV6-3 and TRBJ2-1; possibly TRBD2 for D (7 bases). Germline values: CDR1 MNHEY, CDR2 SVGEGT. V was pared by 3 bases and J by 5 bases, with 17 bases between. The CDR3 has 16 amino acids. The chain's CDR3 is CASSYSGASGNNEQFF. The CDR3 region has the DNA TGTGCCAGCAGTTATTCGGGGGCTAGCGGAAACAATGAGCAGTTCTTC.

The chain employs TRBV4-1 and TRBJ2-3; 16 bases match TRBD2. The ends lost 4 bases at V and 0 bases at J; junction bases unmatched: 4. Per germline, CDR1 MGHRA and CDR2 YSYEKL. The CDR3 loop spans 18 amino acids. Here the CDR3 reads CASSPGLAGGPSTDTQYF. The DNA of the CDR3 is TGCGCCAGCAGCCCGGGACTAGCGGGAGGGCCTAGCACAGATACGCAGTATTTT.

The rearrangement joins TRBV5-4 to TRBJ1-5; D uncertain. The ends were cut back, 0 bases at V and 0 bases at J, with 7 bases in the middle. The germline gives CDR1 SGHNT, CDR2 YYREEE (reference sequence). This CDR3 is 15 amino acids long. Here the CDR3 DNA reads TGTGCCAGCAGCTTGGGCGGTAATAGCAATCAGCCCCAGCATTTT. Amino acids: CASSLGGNSNQPQHF.

The chain has TRBV19 and TRBJ1-1; no definite D call. Germline V gene lookup returns CDR1 LNHDA and CDR2 SQIVND (reference sequence). V was shortened by 5 bases and J by 12 bases, with 22 bases between the two germline ends. This CDR3 region has 14 residues. CDR3 nucleotides: TGTGCCAGTAGTTCCAGTCCTTCTCTCTTAACCTCTTTCTTT. Its translation is CASSSSPSLLTSFF. The whole variable domain, remainder taken from reference TRBV19 and TRBJ1-1, is DGGITQSPKYLFRKEGQNVTLSCEQNLNHDAMYWYRQDPGQGLRLIYYSQIVNDFQKGDIAEGYSVSREKKESFPLTVTSAQKNPTAFYLCASSSSPSLLTSFFGQGTRLTVV.

The CDR3 loop reads CASSVTVSSANTGELFF. The CDR3 nucleotides read TGTGCCAGCAGCGTCACGGTCAGTAGCGCGAACACCGGGGAGCTGTTTTTT. The chain couples TRBV9 to TRBJ2-2; possible D gene TRBD2, 5 bases. The CDR3 is 17 residues long. Germline values: CDR1 SGDLS, CDR2 YYNGEE. Trimming pared 2 bases from V and 0 bases from J, leaving 14 bases between.

This rearrangement joins TRBV19 to TRBJ2-7; 7 bases fit TRBD2. CDR3 length: 13 amino acids. Germline CDR1 and CDR2: LNHDA and SQIVND (reference sequence). V was clipped by 5 bases and J by 4 bases; unmatched bases: 5. CDR3 sequence (DNA): TGTGCCAGTAGTGAAGCTAGCGGTTACGAGCAGTACTTC. It yields the protein CASSEASGYEQYF. Complete variable domain (other parts from reference TRBV19 and TRBJ2-7): DGGITQSPKYLFRKEGQNVTLSCEQNLNHDAMYWYRQDPGQGLRLIYYSQIVNDFQKGDIAEGYSVSREKKESFPLTVTSAQKNPTAFYLCASSEASGYEQYFGPGTRLTVT.

This clone has only a few counts. The chain links TRBV6-5 to TRBJ2-1, with D hard to call. This CDR3 region has 13 residues. Germline V gene lookup returns CDR1 MNHEY and CDR2 SVGAGI. V was cut by 11 bases and J by 0 bases, with 11 bases left in between. The CDR3 nucleotides are TGTGCCGCTGCGGTGAGCTCCTACAATGAGCAGTTCTTC. It codes for CAAAVSSYNEQFF.

The rearrangement links TRBV28 to TRBJ1-2; 9 bases agree with TRBD1. This CDR3 is built from 15 residues. The V and J ends lost 2 bases and 4 bases, in that order; junction bases with no gene match: 5. CDR1 MDHEN and CDR2 SYDVKM come from the germline V gene. The CDR3 DNA follows: TGTGCCAGCAGTTTAGGGACAGGGTTAATCTATGGCTACACCTTC. Amino acids: CASSLGTGLIYGYTF.

This clone appeared a single time. The V call is TRBV11-3, the J call TRBJ2-1; 8 bases align to TRBD2. The CDR3 spans 15 residues. Trimming at V came to 5 bases and at J to 8 bases, leaving 11 bases not matched to a gene. Germline loops: CDR1 SGHNT, CDR2 YENEEA. CDR3 in amino acids: CASSQAGLVFYEQFF. The CDR3 coding sequence is TGTGCCAGCAGCCAGGCGGGACTAGTTTTTTATGAGCAGTTCTTC.